This T cell receptor beta chain was sequenced for a study of T cell changes during pregnancy in multiple sclerosis. V lost 1 base to trimming and J lost 6 bases, with 7 bases between them. The CDR3 runs 13 residues. Germline CDR1 reads LNHDA; CDR2 reads SQIVND (reference sequence). The data were produced by immunoSEQ multiplex PCR, yet TCRdb's version contains in-frame clones alone and is incomplete. The repertoire holds under 50,000 clones, with around 93% as singletons. The chain has TRBV19 and TRBJ2-1; D is ambiguous. Sequenced material: CD8+ T cells from peripheral blood mononuclear cells, taken after pregnancy. The clonotype originates from a female donor with multiple sclerosis, enrolled in a pregnancy study. The CDR3 nucleotides read TGTGCCAGTAGTATAGGACTGGGCAATGAGCAGTTCTTC. The encoded protein is CASSIGLGNEQFF.